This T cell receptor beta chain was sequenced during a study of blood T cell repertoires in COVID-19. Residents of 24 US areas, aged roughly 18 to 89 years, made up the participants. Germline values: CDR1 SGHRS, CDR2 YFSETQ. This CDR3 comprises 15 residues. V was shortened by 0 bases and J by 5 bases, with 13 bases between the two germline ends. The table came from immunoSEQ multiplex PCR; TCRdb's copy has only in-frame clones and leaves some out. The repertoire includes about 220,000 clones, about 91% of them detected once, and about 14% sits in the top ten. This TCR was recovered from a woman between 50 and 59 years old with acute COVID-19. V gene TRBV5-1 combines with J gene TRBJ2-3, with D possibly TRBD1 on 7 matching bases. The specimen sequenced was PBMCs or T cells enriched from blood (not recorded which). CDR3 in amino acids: CASSLDRGGIDTQYF. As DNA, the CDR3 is TGCGCCAGCAGCTTGGACAGGGGAGGAATAGATACGCAGTATTTT.